This entry lists 20 T cell receptor beta chains sequenced from one sample in a study of tumor-infiltrating lymphocytes in primary liver carcinoma. Total RNA (roughly 540 ng) served as template for TCR beta cDNA synthesis primed by a constant-region primer. TCR beta libraries came from three nested multiplex PCR rounds using slightly modified ARM-PCR. The first two PCR rounds used TRBV1-TRBV30 forward primers with a C-beta reverse primer, 10 to 11 cycles each. TCRdb reanalysed the multiplex PCR reads using MiXCR and keeps one entry per CDR3 protein. Altogether tens of thousands of distinct CDR3 sequences are present, about 80% being singletons, with the ten largest covering under 30%. Co-extracting RNA and DNA was done with roughly 17-32 mg of unsorted bulk tissue as input. The sequenced sample was liver tumor tissue from sampling region 2. Documented subset: tumor region T2, inferior pole. Source of these receptors: a man aged 40-49 years with primary liver carcinoma and hepatitis B virus infection.

This clonotype was observed a single time. A much larger clonotype is one base distant, so this may be a read error. The gene calls are TRBV7-9 and TRBJ2-3, with D hard to call. This CDR3 comprises 13 residues. Looked up from germline, CDR1 is SEHNR and CDR2 is FQNEAQ (reference sequence). The V end was cut by 4 bases, the J end by 5 bases, with 10 bases between. The CDR3 loop is CASSSQLRDTQYF. The CDR3 nucleotides are TGTGCCAGCAGCTCCCAACTCAGAGATACGCAGTATTTT.

Notes on this clonotype: One end of the junction is discordant with germline, which a read error may explain. The V gene is TRBV11-2, the J gene TRBJ2-1; TRBD2 matches 7 bases. This CDR3 has 17 amino acids. Germline assignment: CDR1 SGHAT and CDR2 FQNNGV. In DNA, the CDR3 is TGTGCCAGCGGCTTAGATAGGGACGGGAGGTTCTACAATGAGCAGTTCTTC. As protein: CASGLDRDGRFYNEQFF.

This clonotype has only a few counts. The chain has TRBV4-1 and TRBJ2-1; D call uncertain. CDR3 size: 17 residues. Trimming pared 0 bases from V and 0 bases from J, leaving 12 bases between. Germline V gene sequence: CDR1 MGHRA, CDR2 YSYEKL. The CDR3 nucleotides read TGCGCCAGCAGCCAAGATAGGTCGGGTACCTCCTACAATGAGCAGTTCTTC. Translation gives CASSQDRSGTSYNEQFF.

On this clonotype: The conserved phenylalanine or tryptophan normally closing the CDR3 is absent here, so this likely arose from a read error. Because the CDR3's place on the DNA is in doubt, the DNA is left out and the CDR3 is given as listed by TCRdb. The chain recombines TRBV11-2 with TRBJ1-6; no check of the table's D call, TRBD1, against the DNA was made. The CDR3 has 14 residues if both end residues are counted. The germline V gene encodes CDR1 SGHAT and CDR2 FQNNGV. The CDR3 reads CASSLQGANSPLNS.

Concerning this clonotype: A read error is possible here, since a much larger clone lies one base away. CDR3 residues: CVWSVVGSGEEQYF. The CDR3 region has the DNA TGTGTCTGGAGTGTGGTGGGGTCTGGGGAGGAGCAGTACTTC. V and J are TRBV30 and TRBJ2-7; weak D call: TRBD2 (5 bases). Germline-derived CDR1 and CDR2 are GTSNPN and SVGIG (reference sequence). This CDR3 comprises 14 residues.

Comment on this clonotype: The junction shows a germline mismatch at one end, possibly a read error. This sequence joins TRBV6-1 and TRBJ2-2; tentative D call: TRBD2 (5 bases). The V gene's germline CDR1 is MNHNS and CDR2 SASEGT. The CDR3 has 12 amino acids. The CDR3 is CASSPDHGEPFF. In DNA form, the CDR3 reads TGTGCCAGCAGTCCCGATCACGGGGAGCCGTTTTTC.

Concerning this clonotype itself: The CDR3 end shows no conserved phenylalanine or tryptophan, and so a read error is likely. The chain joins TRBV11-2 to TRBJ1-5, with no clear D. Germline values: CDR1 SGHAT, CDR2 FQNNGV. This CDR3 is built from 14 residues. Trimming cost V 5 bases and J 13 bases, with 21 bases left between them. The CDR3 spells CASSTGRFPGPQHS. The CDR3 coding sequence is TGTGCCAGCAGCACCGGACGGTTTCCCGGGCCTCAGCATTCT.

Comments on this clonotype: The missing conserved phenylalanine or tryptophan at the end of this CDR3 makes a read error likely. V and J are TRBV7-9 and TRBJ1-2, with TRBD1 as a possible D gene (5 bases). V was shortened by 5 bases and J by 5 bases, with 15 bases between the two germline ends. This CDR3 is 14 amino acids long. Germline lookup yields CDR1 SEHNR and CDR2 FQNEAQ (reference sequence). CDR3 amino acids: CASSRDGLNYGYTI. As DNA, the CDR3 is TGTGCCAGCAGCCGGGACGGATTGAATTATGGCTACACCATC.

This clonotype was counted once. The rearrangement joins TRBV4-1 to TRBJ2-4; D is undetermined. Germline V lookup: CDR1 MGHRA, CDR2 YSYEKL. The CDR3 is 13 amino acids. V lost 0 bases and J lost 2, with 2 bases in between. The CDR3: CASSQEPKNIQYF. CDR3 DNA: TGCGCCAGCAGCCAAGAGCCCAAAAACATTCAGTACTTC.

In its sample, this clonotype was seen many times. The genes are TRBV4-2 and TRBJ1-1; D ambiguous. Germline values: CDR1 LGHNA, CDR2 YNFKEQ. The CDR3 sequence is 14 residues long. V was clipped by 4 bases and J by 5 bases, with 14 bases between them. The CDR3 loop is CASSPGGPGTEAFF. The CDR3 nucleotides are TGTGCCAGCAGCCCAGGCGGGCCGGGGACTGAAGCTTTCTTT.

In the case of this clonotype: Compared with germline, one end of the junction differs, possibly owing to a read error. The CDR3 protein is CVSSHGLAGEDERYF. In nucleotides, the CDR3 is TGCGTCAGCAGCCACGGACTAGCGGGAGAAGACGAGCGGTACTTC. J is TRBJ2-7 and V is TRBV10-2, with TRBD2 matching over 13 bases. Per germline, CDR1 WSHSY and CDR2 SAAADI. CDR3 length: 15 residues.

Turning to this clonotype: The CDR3 does not close with the conserved phenylalanine or tryptophan, likely indicating a read error. The DNA is omitted, as the CDR3 cannot be located on it reliably, and the CDR3 follows TCRdb's listing. The rearrangement joins TRBV29-1 to TRBJ2-7; TRBD2 was called by the table and not checked on the DNA. The CDR3 totals 13 residues, both ends included. The germline V gene encodes CDR1 SQVTM and CDR2 ANQGSEA. CDR3 region: CSVGGQEGYEQHL.

Notes on this clonotype: This likely comes from a read error, as the CDR3 has no conserved phenylalanine or tryptophan at its end. The V call is TRBV11-2, the J call TRBJ2-2; D is possibly TRBD1 (5 bases). V was shortened by 1 base and J by 5 bases, with 14 bases between the two germline ends. The CDR3 length is 16 residues. In germline, CDR1 is SGHAT, CDR2 FQNNGV. Written as DNA, the CDR3 is TGTGCCAGCAGCTTAGTGGCGCTAACAGGAACCGGGGAGCTGTTTTCT. Translating it yields CASSLVALTGTGELFS.

The sample holds one count of this clonotype. Germline and junction disagree at one end, which may indicate a read error. The rearrangement links TRBV11-2 to TRBJ2-5; the D is unclear. Per germline, CDR1 SGHAT and CDR2 FQNNGV. The CDR3 is 17 amino acids. CDR3 region: CASSFDQQSLGLETQYF. The CDR3 DNA reads TGCGCCAGCAGCTTCGATCAACAGAGCCTGGGTCTAGAGACCCAGTACTTC.

Notes on this clonotype: A junction end diverges from the germline sequence, so it may reflect a read error. V is TRBV11-1 and J is TRBJ1-5; no definite D call. The end of the DNA fits TRBJ2-3 better, so the J call may be wrong. Germline V gene sequence: CDR1 SGHAT, CDR2 FQDESV (reference sequence). CDR3 length: 13 amino acids. The chain's CDR3 is CANSSGPDRPQYF. The CDR3 DNA follows: TGTGCCAACAGCTCCGGGCCAGATCGGCCCCAGTATTTT.

This clonotype has ten or more counts. The CDR3 region is CASSSAGTGAGEQFF. For the CDR3, the DNA is TGTGCCAGCAGCTCGGCCGGGACAGGGGCGGGTGAGCAGTTCTTC. The chain combines TRBV5-4 with TRBJ2-1, with 10 bases aligning to TRBD1. V lost 3 bases and J lost 9; bases outside the gene matches: 9. This CDR3 has 15 residues. Germline CDR1 and CDR2: SGHNT and YYREEE (reference sequence).

About this clonotype: Being one base from a much bigger clone, this may be a read error. The chain uses TRBV7-9 and TRBJ2-7, with 7 bases aligning to TRBD1. This CDR3 has 12 amino acids. Germline V gene lookup returns CDR1 SEHNR and CDR2 FQNEAQ (reference sequence). In DNA form, the CDR3 reads TGTGCCAGCAGCCGGACAGGAGACGAGCACTACTTC. Its translation is CASSRTGDEHYF.

Note on this clonotype: Its ends do not fully match the called genes, so a read error is possible. CDR3 loop: CASSVESVVSSYNEQFF. The CDR3, as DNA: TGTGCCAGCAGTGTAGAGTCGGTAGTGAGCTCCTACAATGAGCAGTTCTTC. The genes are TRBV9 and TRBJ2-1; D gene uncertain. The germline gives CDR1 SGDLS, CDR2 YYNGEE. The CDR3 covers 17 residues. Supplemented by reference TRBV9 and TRBJ2-1, the full variable domain reads DSGVTQTPKHLITATGQRVTLRCSPRSGDLSVYWYQQSLDQGLQFLIQYYNGEERAKGNILERFSAQQFPDLHSELNLSSLELGDSALYFCASSVESVVSSYNEQFFGPGTRLTVL.

This clonotype was recorded many times. The V gene is TRBV4-1, the J gene TRBJ2-3, with D perhaps matching TRBD2 (6 bases). Trimming left V 0 bases short and J 6 bases short, with 13 bases between. The CDR3 has 15 residues. The germline gives CDR1 MGHRA, CDR2 YSYEKL. CDR3 nucleotide sequence: TGCGCCAGCAGCCAAGATATACTAGCTTTGGATACGCAGTATTTT. Protein product: CASSQDILALDTQYF.

A note on this clonotype: One end of the junction does not line up with germline, which may come from a read error. The rearrangement uses TRBV6-5 and TRBJ1-1; maybe TRBD1 (5 bases). The CDR3 has 16 amino acids. CDR1 and CDR2 from the germline V gene are MNHEY and SVGAGI. This chain's CDR3 is CGSSYAGPRDETEAFF. In DNA form, the CDR3 reads TGTGGCAGCAGTTACGCGGGACCCCGGGATGAGACTGAAGCTTTCTTT.